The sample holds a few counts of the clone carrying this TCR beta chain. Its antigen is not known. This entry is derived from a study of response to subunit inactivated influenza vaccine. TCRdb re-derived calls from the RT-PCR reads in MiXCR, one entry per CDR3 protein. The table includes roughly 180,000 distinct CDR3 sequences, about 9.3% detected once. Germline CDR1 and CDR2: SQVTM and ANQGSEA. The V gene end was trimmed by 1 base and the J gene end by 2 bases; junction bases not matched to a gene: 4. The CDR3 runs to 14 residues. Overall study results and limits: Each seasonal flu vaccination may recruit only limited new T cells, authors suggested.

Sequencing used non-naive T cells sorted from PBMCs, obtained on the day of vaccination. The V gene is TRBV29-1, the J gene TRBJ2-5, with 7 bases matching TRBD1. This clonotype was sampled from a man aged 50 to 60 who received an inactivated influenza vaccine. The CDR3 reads CSVEGQGGQETQYF. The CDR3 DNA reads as TGCAGCGTTGAAGGACAGGGTGGGCAAGAGACCCAGTACTTC.